This paragraph covers one T cell receptor (beta chain) sequence. The antigen remains undetermined. This sample was taken from a study of cytomegalovirus exposure and HLA in healthy donors. Germline V gives CDR1 SGHVS, CDR2 FQNEAQ. The CDR3 runs 15 residues. V dropped 4 bases and J dropped 9 bases, with 16 bases sitting between them. At collection, donors were nominally healthy, but unrecorded immune exposures were probable. PCR used 60 Vbeta primers and 13 Jbeta primers. Some clones are missing from TCRdb's copy, which holds only in-frame ones; the method was immunoSEQ multiplex PCR. The repertoire holds 90,000 to 150,000 clones, with 70% to 80% as singletons. Study results and limitations: What was likely a sequencing artifact was a cluster of highly shared sequence variants. With later analysis, a missense DCLRE1C variant became linked to TCR beta V- and J-gene trimming. An ancestry cluster, one associated with Asian ancestry, reportedly showed fewer N-insertions than the roughly 610-donor mean in a later analysis.

The V and J genes are TRBV7-8 and TRBJ1-6, with D tentatively TRBD1 (5 bases). This TCR was sampled from a female donor in good health and CMV-seronegative. The sequencing sample was made of PBMCs. Written as DNA, the CDR3 is TGTGCCAGCAGCTCAATGGGAGGGGAGGGTTCACCCCTCCACTTT. It translates to CASSSMGGEGSPLHF.